This T cell receptor beta chain was captured by sequencing in a study of T-cell reconstitution after alpha-beta-depleted transplantation in children. Points from the study as a whole: At one year after transplant, newly produced T cells mostly accounted for T-cell counts and diversity. Where alpha-beta T cells came from about two months after transplant was reportedly several hundred expanded graft clones. TCRbeta diversity was high at day 60 in some patients (a result of surviving recipient T cells and thymic progenitors).

Preparation of the TCRbeta library used unique molecular identifiers. Using its own MiXCR run on the PCR reads, TCRdb lists one record per CDR3 protein. The table shows 700,000 to 850,000 distinct CDR3 sequences, with about 16% occurring only once. Notes on this clonotype: Its cognate antigen is unknown.

The germline V gene encodes CDR1 DFQATT and CDR2 SNEGSKA (reference sequence). V was clipped by 5 bases and J by 3 bases, with 15 bases between them. This CDR3 has 14 residues. The chain links TRBV20-1 to TRBJ2-3; possibly TRBD2 for D (6 bases). This TCR came from a male patient between 5 and 17 years old who had a stem cell transplant for acute lymphoblastic leukemia, so the T cells may come from the graft donor. Sequences were derived from PBMCs, mostly from graft donor cells, sampled 360 days after TCRalphabeta/CD19-depleted stem cell transplant. The CDR3 sequence is CSAHTSTSTDTQYF. The CDR3 nucleotides read TGCAGTGCTCATACCTCGACTAGTACAGATACGCAGTATTTT.